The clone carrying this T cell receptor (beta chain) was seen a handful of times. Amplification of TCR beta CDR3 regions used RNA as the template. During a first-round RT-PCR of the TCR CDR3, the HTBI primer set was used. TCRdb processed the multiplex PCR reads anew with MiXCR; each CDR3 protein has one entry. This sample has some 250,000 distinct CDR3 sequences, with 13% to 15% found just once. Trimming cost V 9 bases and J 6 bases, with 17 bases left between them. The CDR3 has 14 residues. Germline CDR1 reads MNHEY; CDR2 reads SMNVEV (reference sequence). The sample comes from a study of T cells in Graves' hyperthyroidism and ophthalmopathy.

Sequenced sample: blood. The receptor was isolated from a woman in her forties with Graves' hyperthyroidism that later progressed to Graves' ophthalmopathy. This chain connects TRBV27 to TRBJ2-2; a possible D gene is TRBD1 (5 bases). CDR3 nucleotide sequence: TGTGCCAGTAACAGTTTATTAGGGGCCGGGGAGCTGTTTTTT. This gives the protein CASNSLLGAGELFF.